Below, 6 T cell receptor beta chains from the same sample are listed, as sequenced in a study of blood T cells in healthy people across ages. Sample-barcoded 5' priming and a J-beta primer mix drove a second PCR of about 7 to 12 cycles. TCRdb processed the 5' RACE reads anew with MiXCR; each CDR3 protein has one entry. This sample has 1.5 million to 1.9 million distinct CDR3 sequences, with 40% to 45% found just once. The specimen was blood. The receptors stem from a young woman in good health.

The chain employs TRBV5-1 and TRBJ2-1; 9 bases are a match to TRBD1. Trimming removed 4 bases from V and 6 bases from J; junction bases left unmatched: 5. The CDR3 is 14 residues long. Germline V gene lookup returns CDR1 SGHRS and CDR2 YFSETQ. The CDR3 DNA sequence: TGCGCCAGCAGCGTACCACAGGGGGCCAATGAGCAGTTCTTC. This translates into CASSVPQGANEQFF.

The chain is built from TRBV7-2 and TRBJ2-7; D may be TRBD2 (6 bases). Germline lookup yields CDR1 SGHTA and CDR2 FQGNSA. The CDR3 covers 15 residues. V dropped 3 bases and J dropped 0 bases, with 12 bases sitting between them. The CDR3 protein is CASSLRGISSYEQYF. CDR3 bases: TGTGCCAGCAGCTTGCGGGGAATTAGCTCCTACGAGCAGTACTTC.

This clonotype was counted once. The chain links TRBV7-9 to TRBJ2-7; 7 nucleotides line up with TRBD2. Germline trimming cut 4 bases from V and 6 bases from J; bases unmatched to any gene: 6. CDR1 SEHNR and CDR2 FQNEAQ come from the germline V gene (reference sequence). The CDR3 consists of 13 residues. CDR3 loop: CASSSGLVPEQYF. The CDR3 DNA reads TGTGCCAGCAGCTCCGGACTAGTCCCCGAGCAGTACTTC.

The chain carries TRBV9 and TRBJ1-1; a possible D gene is TRBD1 (5 bases). Germline V gene sequence: CDR1 SGDLS, CDR2 YYNGEE. The V gene lost 6 bases and the J gene lost 7 bases, with 16 bases spanning the gap. This CDR3 is built from 13 residues. CDR3 nucleotide sequence: TGTGCCAGCATCCCTGACAGTTACAATGAAGCTTTCTTT. It translates to CASIPDSYNEAFF.

The sample holds a few counts of this clonotype. V usage is TRBV12-3 or TRBV12-4 and J usage is TRBJ1-6, with D possibly matching TRBD1 (5 bases). V lost 3 bases and J lost 0, with 9 bases in between. CDR3 length: 16 amino acids. In nucleotides, the CDR3 is TGTGCCAGCAGTTTTGACAGAAGCTCCTATAATTCACCCCTCCACTTT. Its protein is CASSFDRSSYNSPLHF.

This clonotype was found a few times. The J gene is TRBJ2-1, the V gene TRBV4-1, with 9 bases aligning to TRBD2. Germline V CDR1 and CDR2: MGHRA, YSYEKL. The CDR3 has 16 amino acids. The junction had 4 bases not matched to a gene; V was cut back by 0 bases and J by 4 bases. The CDR3 DNA sequence: TGCGCCAGCAGCCAAGAAGAGCGGGGGGCTTACAATGAGCAGTTCTTC. It is translated as CASSQEERGAYNEQFF.